This T cell receptor (beta chain) emerged from a study of vaccination effects on CD4 cells after COVID-19. Germline values: CDR1 KGHSH, CDR2 LQKENI. Unmatched junction bases numbered 3, after V lost 4 bases and J lost 5 bases. The CDR3 is 13 residues long. Profiling relied on immunoSEQ multiplex PCR, and the TCRdb table lists in-frame clones only, not all of them. The table has 70,000 to 85,000 clones, 77% seen once. Culture proceeded for more than 8 days, and CD4+ T cells were then isolated. IL-2 medium was substituted for half the medium on days 3 and 7. Comments on this clone: The antigen remains undetermined.

This clonotype was sampled from a human donor who received a COVID-19 vaccine. This specimen consisted of CD4+ T cells from PBMCs cultured without peptide, obtained before COVID-19 vaccination. This sequence joins TRBV18 and TRBJ2-7; 9 nucleotides agree with TRBD1. The CDR3 spells CASSQTGGNEQYV. The CDR3 DNA is TGTGCCAGCTCACAGACAGGGGGAAACGAGCAGTACGTC.